This T cell receptor (beta chain) was retrieved from a study of blood T cell repertoires in COVID-19. For the study at large: The United States, Italy and Spain provided the acute and convalescent COVID-19 samples. PBMCs, B-cell-depleted T cells, or T cells provided the cDNA or gDNA that made up the material.

CDR1 and CDR2 from the germline V gene are MDHEN and SYDVKM. The CDR3 comprises 15 residues, both ends counted. Remarks on this clone: The DNA is omitted, as the CDR3 cannot be located on it reliably, and the CDR3 follows TCRdb's listing.

In the original processing: Amplification of reference gene primers was used by the study to estimate nucleated cell counts. The method was immunoSEQ multiplex PCR; TCRdb's version includes in-frame clones alone and lacks a portion of them. That table furnishes V, J and clone size, whereas the DNA furnished D and trimming. The data contain roughly 670,000 clones, 70% to 90% of them singletons. The source is a woman under 30 with acute or convalescent COVID-19. Sequencing input: peripheral blood. J is TRBJ1-1 and V is TRBV28. The CDR3: CASSSSGAGDTEAFF.